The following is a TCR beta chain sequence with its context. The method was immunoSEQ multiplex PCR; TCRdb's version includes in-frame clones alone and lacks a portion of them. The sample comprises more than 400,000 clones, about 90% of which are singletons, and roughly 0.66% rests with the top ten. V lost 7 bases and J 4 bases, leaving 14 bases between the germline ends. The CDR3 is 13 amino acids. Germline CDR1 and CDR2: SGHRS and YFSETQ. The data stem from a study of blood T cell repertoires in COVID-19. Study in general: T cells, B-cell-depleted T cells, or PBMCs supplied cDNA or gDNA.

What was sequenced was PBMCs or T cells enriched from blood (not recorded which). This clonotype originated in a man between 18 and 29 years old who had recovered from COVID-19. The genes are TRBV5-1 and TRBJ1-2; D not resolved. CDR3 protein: CASRLEGLYGYTF. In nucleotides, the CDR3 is TGCGCCAGCCGGCTGGAGGGCCTCTATGGCTACACCTTC.